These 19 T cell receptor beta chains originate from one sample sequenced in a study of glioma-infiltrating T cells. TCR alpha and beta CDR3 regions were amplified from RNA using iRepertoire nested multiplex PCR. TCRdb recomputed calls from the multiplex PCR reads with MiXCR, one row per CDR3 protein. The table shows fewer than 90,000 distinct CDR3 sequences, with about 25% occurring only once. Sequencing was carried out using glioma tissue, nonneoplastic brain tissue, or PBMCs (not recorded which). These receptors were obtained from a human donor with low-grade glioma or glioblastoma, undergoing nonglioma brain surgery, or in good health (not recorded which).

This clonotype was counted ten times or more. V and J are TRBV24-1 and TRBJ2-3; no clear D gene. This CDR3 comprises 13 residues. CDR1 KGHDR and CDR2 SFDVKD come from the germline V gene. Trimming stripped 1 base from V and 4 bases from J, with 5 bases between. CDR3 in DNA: TGTGCCACCAGTGATTTATGGGCAGATACGCAGTATTTT. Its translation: CATSDLWADTQYF.

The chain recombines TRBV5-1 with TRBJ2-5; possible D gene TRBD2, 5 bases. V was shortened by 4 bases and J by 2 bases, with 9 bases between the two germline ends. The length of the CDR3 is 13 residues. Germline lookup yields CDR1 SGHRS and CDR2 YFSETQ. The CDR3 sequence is CASSLPGQETQYF. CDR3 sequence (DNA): TGCGCCAGCAGCCTCCCGGGGCAAGAGACCCAGTACTTC.

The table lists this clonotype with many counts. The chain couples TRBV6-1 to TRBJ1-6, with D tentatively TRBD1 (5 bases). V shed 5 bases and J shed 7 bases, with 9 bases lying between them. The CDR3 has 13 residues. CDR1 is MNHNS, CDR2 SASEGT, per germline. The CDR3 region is CASSSTENSPLHF. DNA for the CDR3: TGTGCCAGCAGTTCGACAGAGAATTCACCCCTCCACTTT.

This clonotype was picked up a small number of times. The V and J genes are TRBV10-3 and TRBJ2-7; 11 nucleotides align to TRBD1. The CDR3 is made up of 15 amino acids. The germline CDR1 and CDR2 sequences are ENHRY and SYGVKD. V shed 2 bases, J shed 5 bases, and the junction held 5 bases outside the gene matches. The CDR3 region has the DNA TGTGCCATCAGTGAGCCGGACAGGGGGCGCGACGAGCAGTACTTC. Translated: CAISEPDRGRDEQYF.

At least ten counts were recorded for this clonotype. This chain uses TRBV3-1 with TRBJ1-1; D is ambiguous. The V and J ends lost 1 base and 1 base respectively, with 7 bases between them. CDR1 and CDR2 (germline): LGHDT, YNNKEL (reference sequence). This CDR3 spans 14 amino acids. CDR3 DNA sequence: TGTGCCAGCAGCCAAGCGCGGGCGAACACTGAAGCTTTCTTT. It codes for CASSQARANTEAFF.

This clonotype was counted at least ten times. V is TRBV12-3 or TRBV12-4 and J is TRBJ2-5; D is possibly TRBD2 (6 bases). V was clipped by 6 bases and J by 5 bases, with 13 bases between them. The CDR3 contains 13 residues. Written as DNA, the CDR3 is TGTGCCAGCAGCCCCGGAGGGTTGGAGACCCAGTACTTC. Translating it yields CASSPGGLETQYF.

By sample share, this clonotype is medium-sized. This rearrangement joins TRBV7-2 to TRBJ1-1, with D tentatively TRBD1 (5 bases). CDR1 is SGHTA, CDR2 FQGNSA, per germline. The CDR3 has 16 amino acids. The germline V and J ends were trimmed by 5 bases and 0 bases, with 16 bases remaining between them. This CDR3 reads CASSPQPGRLNTEAFF. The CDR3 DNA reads TGTGCCAGCAGCCCACAACCGGGACGGTTGAACACTGAAGCTTTCTTT.

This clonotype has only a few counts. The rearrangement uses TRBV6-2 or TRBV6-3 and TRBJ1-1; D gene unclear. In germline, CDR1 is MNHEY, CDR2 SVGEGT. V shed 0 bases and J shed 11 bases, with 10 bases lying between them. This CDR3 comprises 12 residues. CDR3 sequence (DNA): TGTGCCAGCAGTTACTCCGGGAAGCGGGCTTTCTTT. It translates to CASSYSGKRAFF.

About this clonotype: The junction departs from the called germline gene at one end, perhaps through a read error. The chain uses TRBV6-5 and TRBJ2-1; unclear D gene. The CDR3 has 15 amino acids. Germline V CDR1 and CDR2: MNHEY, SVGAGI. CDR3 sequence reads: CASSYGRSSHNKQFF. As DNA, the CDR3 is TGTGCCAGCAGTTACGGCAGAAGCTCCCACAATAAGCAGTTCTTC.

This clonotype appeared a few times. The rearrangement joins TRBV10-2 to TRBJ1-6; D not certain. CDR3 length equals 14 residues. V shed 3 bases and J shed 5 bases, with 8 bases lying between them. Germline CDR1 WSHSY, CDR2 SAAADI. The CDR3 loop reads CASSEIQDNSPLHF. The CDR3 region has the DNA TGCGCCAGCAGTGAAATTCAGGATAATTCACCCCTCCACTTT.

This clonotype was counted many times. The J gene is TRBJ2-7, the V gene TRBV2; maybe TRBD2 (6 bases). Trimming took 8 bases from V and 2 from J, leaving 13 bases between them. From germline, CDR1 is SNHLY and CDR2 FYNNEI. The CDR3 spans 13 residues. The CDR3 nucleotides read TGTGCCAGCGGCGGGATTATTACCTACGAGCAGTACTTC. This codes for CASGGIITYEQYF.

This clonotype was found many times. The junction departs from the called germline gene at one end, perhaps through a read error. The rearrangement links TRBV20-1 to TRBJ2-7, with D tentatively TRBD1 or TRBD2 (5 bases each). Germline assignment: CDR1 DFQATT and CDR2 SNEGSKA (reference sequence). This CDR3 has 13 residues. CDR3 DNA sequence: TGCAGTGCTAACAGGCCGGGGTCCTCCGAGCAGTACTTC. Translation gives CSANRPGSSEQYF.

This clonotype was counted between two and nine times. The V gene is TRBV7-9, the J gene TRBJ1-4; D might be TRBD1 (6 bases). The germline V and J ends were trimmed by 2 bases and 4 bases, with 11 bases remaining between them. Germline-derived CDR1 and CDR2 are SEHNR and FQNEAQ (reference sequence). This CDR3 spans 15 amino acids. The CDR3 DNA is TGTGCCAGCAGCTTAAGGGGGACAAATAATGAAAAACTGTTTTTT. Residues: CASSLRGTNNEKLFF.

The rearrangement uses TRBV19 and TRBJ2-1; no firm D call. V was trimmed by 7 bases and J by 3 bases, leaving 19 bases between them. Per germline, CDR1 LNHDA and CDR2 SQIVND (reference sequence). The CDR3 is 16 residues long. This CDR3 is CASTPTSTVVYNEQFF. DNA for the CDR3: TGTGCCAGTACCCCTACTTCGACGGTAGTCTACAATGAGCAGTTCTTC.

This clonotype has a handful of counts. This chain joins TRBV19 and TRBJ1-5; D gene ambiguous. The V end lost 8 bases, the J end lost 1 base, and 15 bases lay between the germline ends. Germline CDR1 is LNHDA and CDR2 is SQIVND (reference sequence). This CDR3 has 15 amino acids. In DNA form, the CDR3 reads TGTGCCAGTTACGACCCAATCCGGAGCAATCAGCCCCAGCATTTT. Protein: CASYDPIRSNQPQHF.

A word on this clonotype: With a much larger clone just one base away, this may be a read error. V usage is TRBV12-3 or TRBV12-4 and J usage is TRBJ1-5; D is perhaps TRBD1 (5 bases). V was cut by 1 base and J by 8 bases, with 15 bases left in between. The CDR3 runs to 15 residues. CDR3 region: CASSLVSGASKPQHF. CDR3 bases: TGTGCCAGCAGTTTAGTATCTGGGGCGAGTAAGCCCCAGCATTTT.

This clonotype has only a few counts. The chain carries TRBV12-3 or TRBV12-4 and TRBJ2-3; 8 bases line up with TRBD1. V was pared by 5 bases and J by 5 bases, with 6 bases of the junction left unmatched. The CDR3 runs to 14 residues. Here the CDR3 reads CASSRRQGKDTQYF. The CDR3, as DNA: TGTGCCAGCAGTCGGAGACAGGGGAAAGATACGCAGTATTTT.

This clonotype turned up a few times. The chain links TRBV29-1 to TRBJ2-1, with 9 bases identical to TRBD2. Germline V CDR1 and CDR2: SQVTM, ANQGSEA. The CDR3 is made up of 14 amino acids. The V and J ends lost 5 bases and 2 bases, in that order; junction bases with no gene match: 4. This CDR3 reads CSVRAGGPYNEQFF. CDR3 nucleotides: TGCAGCGTTCGAGCGGGAGGCCCCTACAATGAGCAGTTCTTC.

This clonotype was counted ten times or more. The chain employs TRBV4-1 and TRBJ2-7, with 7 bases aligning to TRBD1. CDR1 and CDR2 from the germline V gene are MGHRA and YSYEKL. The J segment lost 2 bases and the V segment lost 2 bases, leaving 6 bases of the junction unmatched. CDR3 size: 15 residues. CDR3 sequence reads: CASSQQRDRPYEQYF. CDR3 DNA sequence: TGCGCCAGCAGCCAACAACGGGACAGACCCTACGAGCAGTACTTC.